This T cell receptor (beta chain) was captured by sequencing in a study of blood T cell repertoires in COVID-19. About the research overall: Sources were T cells, B-cell-depleted T cells, or PBMCs; the material itself was cDNA or gDNA.

Germline loops: CDR1 KGHSH, CDR2 LQKENI. With 1 base removed from V and 4 bases from J, the gap between germline ends came to 8 bases. The CDR3 contains 13 residues. Original handling: Nucleated cell counts were estimated from reference gene primer amplification. Here immunoSEQ multiplex PCR was the method, and the copy in TCRdb shows in-frame clones only, minus some. V, J and clone size are taken as reported in that table, and D and trimming were inferred from the DNA itself. The sample yields roughly 45,000 clones, 85% to 95% seen once. Sequences were obtained from peripheral blood. The receptor was isolated from a man between 60 and 75 years old with COVID-19, enrolled during active disease. V is TRBV18 and J is TRBJ2-7; D is possibly TRBD1 (5 bases). Written as DNA, the CDR3 is TGTGCCAGCTCACCACAGGGGTCGTACGAGCAGTACTTC. The encoded protein is CASSPQGSYEQYF.